The clone carrying this T cell receptor (beta chain) was recorded once. CDR3 length: 15 residues. V lost 0 bases and J 3 bases, leaving 11 bases between the germline ends. CDR1 is MNHEY, CDR2 SVGAGI, per germline. This sample was taken from a study of PD-L1 blockade in urothelial cancer. Study as a whole: Patients went on atezolizumab around 2014, receiving 1,200 mg intravenously every 3 weeks. Blood underwent analysis 3 weeks (second dose) and 6 weeks after treatment began.

Time point reported: pretreatment peripheral blood. Patient disease was locally advanced or metastatic urothelial carcinoma. A total of 1 to 8 samples per patient were collected pretreatment and on-treatment. Data came from immunoSEQ multiplex PCR; TCRdb stores just in-frame clones and leaves some out. The sample lists about 56,000 clones, about 85% seen once, with around 14% in the top ten. This receptor was obtained from a man in his 70s with urothelial cancer. The rearrangement joins TRBV6-5 to TRBJ1-1; no definite D call. The material was PBMCs, obtained around atezolizumab (anti-PD-L1) treatment. CDR3 bases: TGTGCCAGCAGTTACTCTCCCTCGGTCGACACTGAAGCTTTCTTT. It is translated as CASSYSPSVDTEAFF.